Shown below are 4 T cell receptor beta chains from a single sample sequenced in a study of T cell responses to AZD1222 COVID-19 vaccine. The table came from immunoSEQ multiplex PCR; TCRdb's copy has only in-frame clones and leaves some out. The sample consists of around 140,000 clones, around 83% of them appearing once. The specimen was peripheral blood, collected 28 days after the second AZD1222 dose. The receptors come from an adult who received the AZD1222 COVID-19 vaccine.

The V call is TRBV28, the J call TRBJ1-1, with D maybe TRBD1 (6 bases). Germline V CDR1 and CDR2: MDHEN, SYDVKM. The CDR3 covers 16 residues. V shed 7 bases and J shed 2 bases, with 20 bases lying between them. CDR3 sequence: CASTNRVSGRNTEAFF. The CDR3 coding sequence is TGTGCCAGCACGAACAGGGTATCGGGTAGAAACACTGAAGCTTTCTTT.

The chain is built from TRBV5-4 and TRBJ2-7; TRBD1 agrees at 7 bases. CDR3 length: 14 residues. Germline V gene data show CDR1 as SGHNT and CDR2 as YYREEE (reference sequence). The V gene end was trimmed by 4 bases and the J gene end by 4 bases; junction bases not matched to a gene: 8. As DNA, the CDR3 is TGTGCCAGCAGCACCCGGGACAGACCTTACGAGCAGTACTTC. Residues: CASSTRDRPYEQYF.

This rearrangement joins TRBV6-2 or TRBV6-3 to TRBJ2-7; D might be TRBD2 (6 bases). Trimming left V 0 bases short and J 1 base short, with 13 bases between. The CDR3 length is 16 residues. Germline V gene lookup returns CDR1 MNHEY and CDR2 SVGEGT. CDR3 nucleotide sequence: TGTGCCAGCAGTTACTCTTTCCGGGAGCGGTCCTACGAGCAGTACTTC. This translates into CASSYSFRERSYEQYF.

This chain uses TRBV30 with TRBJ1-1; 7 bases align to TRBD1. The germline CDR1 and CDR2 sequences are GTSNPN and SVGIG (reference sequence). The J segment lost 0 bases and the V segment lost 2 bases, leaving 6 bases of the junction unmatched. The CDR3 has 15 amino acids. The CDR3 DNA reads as TGTGCCTGGAGTCAGGGGGGGGGCATGAACACTGAAGCTTTCTTT. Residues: CAWSQGGGMNTEAFF.